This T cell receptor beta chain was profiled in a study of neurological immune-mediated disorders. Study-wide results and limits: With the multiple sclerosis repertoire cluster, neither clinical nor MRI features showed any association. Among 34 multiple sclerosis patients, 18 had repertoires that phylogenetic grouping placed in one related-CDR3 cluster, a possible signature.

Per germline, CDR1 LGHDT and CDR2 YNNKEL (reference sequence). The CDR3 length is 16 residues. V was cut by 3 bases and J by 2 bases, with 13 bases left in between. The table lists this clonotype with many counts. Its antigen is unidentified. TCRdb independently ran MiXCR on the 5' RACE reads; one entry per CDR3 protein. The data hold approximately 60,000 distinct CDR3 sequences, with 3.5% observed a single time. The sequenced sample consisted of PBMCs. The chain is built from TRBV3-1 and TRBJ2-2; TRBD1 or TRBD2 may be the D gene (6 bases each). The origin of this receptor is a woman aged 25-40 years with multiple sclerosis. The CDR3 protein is CASSHRSGANTGELFF. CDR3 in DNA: TGTGCCAGCAGCCACCGCTCGGGGGCCAACACCGGGGAGCTGTTTTTT.